This T cell receptor (beta chain) was sequenced in a study of T cell repertoires in aging, cancer and after chemotherapy (dated by TCRdb to between 2018 and 2021). Describing the broader study: Donors spanned six age groups from 30 or younger to 70 or older, with at least three individuals per group. Paired pre- and post-chemotherapy samples in the hematological group came from chronic lymphocytic leukemia patients treated with fludarabine- or bendamustine-based regimens. Roughly 9.6 million TCR reads were contained in the full dataset. To look at immunoaging and at how T cells reconstitute after chemotherapy, the study profiled TCR beta repertoires in peripheral blood from both healthy donors and cancer patients. The cohort comprised 218 cancer patients, approximately 90 with hematological and around 130 with solid cancers, plus 95 healthy donors as a reference group.

With regard to this clonotype: This receptor's antigen is unknown. No base-level quality is on record; no much larger clone is a single base apart.

Rearranged TRB sequences spanning V, D and J segments were amplified in a multiplex touch-down PCR with a mixed TRB-A/B primer pool. Two consecutive PCR reactions with Phusion HS II polymerase added Illumina adapters and sample indices to the amplicons. The amplicons were purified from gel with the NucleoSpin Gel and PCR Clean-up kit and then assessed with Qubit and an Agilent 2100 Bioanalyzer. Libraries were sequenced on an Illumina MiSeq using 600-cycle, single-indexed, paired-end runs. Per the source publication's procedure: Processing of the TRB sequences was carried out with MiXCR versions 2.12 and 3.0.5. Each unique CDR3 nucleotide sequence was counted as one clone, and only productive sequences with at least two reads were retained. The repertoire metrics were Shannon diversity, evenness, clonality (defined as one minus evenness), and alpha-parameterized diversity profiles covering alpha 0 to 5. The IGoR algorithm was used to calculate generation probabilities for clones in the paired samples taken before and after chemotherapy. TCRdb reran the public reads through fastp at Q25 and MiXCR, keeping productive beta chains. A single entry per CDR3 protein holds the most common genes and DNA from its merged rows. TCRdb's processing, not the authors', yielded these V and J calls. The sample data list several thousand distinct CDR3 sequences, and 30% of these were observed just once. The ten largest clonotypes hold roughly 9% of the sample.

V is clipped by 1 base and J by 2 bases, and the sequence between their germline boundaries is 15 bases long. The CDR3 goes from the cysteine to the phenylalanine over 16 residues. The entry retains the CDR3 DNA only, 48 bases that are in frame from base 1. CDR1 SGHRS and CDR2 YFSETQ were looked up in the germline V gene. What the work shows at the level of the full study, not this receptor alone: Hematological cancer patients had infiltration of lymphoid organs, and this infiltration may itself impair thymic emigration or peripheral T cell expansion. Significantly lower blood TCR diversity and higher clonality were observed in untreated patients with hematological or solid cancers than in age-matched healthy donors. The authors noted that the repertoire data do not allow conclusions about immunological memory after chemotherapy. In both cancer cohorts, the median generation probability rose over the chemotherapy interval, which suggests that the repertoire was reconstituted through rebound thymic output. In healthy donors, the decline in TCR diversity with age was mainly explained by loss of richness, whereas in cancer patients loss of evenness was also found to contribute.

Genomic DNA extracted from peripheral blood, rather than sorted cells or RNA, was used as the source for amplification of TCR beta rearrangements. Sequences were obtained from blood. This TCR derives from a human donor with a blood cancer. Recombination connected TRBV5-1 to TRBJ2-5, and possibly TRBD1, on 6 matching bases. The CDR3 region: CASSLLERGQQETQYF. DNA sequence: TGCGCCAGCAGCTTGTTAGAGAGGGGACAACAAGAGACCCAGTACTTC.